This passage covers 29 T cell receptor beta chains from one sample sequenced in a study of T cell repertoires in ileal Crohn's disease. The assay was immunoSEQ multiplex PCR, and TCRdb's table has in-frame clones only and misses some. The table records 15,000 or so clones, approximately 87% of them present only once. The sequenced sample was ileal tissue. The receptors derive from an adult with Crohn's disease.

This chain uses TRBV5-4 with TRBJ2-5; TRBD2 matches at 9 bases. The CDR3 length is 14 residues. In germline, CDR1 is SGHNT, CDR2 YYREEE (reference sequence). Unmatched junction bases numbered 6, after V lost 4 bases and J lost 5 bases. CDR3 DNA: TGTGCCAGCAGCCTAGGACTAGCGTCGGAGACCCAGTACTTC. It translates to CASSLGLASETQYF.

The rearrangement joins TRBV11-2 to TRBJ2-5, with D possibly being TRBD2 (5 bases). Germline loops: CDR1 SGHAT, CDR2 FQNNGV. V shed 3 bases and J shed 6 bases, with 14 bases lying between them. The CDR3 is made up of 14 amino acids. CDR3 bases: TGTGCCAGCAGCTTCGTGGGAGACGGTCAGACCCAGTACTTC. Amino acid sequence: CASSFVGDGQTQYF. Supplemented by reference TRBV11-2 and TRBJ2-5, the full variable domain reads EAGVAQSPRYKIIEKRQSVAFWCNPISGHATLYWYQQILGQGPKLLIQFQNNGVVDDSQLPKDRFSAERLKGVDSTLKIQPAKLEDSAVYLCASSFVGDGQTQYFGPGTRLLVL.

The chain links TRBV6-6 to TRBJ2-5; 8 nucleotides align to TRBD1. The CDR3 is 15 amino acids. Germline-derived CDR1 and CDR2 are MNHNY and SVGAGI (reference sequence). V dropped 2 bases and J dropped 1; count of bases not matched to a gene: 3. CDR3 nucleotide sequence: TGTGCCAGCAGTTACCCTCAGGGGGCCCAAGAGACCCAGTACTTC. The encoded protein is CASSYPQGAQETQYF.

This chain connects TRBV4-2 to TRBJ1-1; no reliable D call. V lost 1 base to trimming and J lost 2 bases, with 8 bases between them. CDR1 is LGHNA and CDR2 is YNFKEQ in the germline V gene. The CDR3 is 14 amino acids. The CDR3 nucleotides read TGTGCCAGCAGCCAAGTGGAGGGTAACACTGAAGCTTTCTTT. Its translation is CASSQVEGNTEAFF.

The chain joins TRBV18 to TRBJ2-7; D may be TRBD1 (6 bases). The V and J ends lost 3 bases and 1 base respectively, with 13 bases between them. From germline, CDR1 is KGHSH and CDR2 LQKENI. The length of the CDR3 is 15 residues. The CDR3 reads CASSPVSGTSYEQYF. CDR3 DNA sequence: TGTGCCAGCTCACCGGTTTCCGGGACATCCTACGAGCAGTACTTC.

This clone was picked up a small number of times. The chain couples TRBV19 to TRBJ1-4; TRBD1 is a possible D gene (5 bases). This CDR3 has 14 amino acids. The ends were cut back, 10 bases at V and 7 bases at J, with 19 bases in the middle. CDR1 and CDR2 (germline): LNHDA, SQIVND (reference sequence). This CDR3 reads CATQPHRRGEKLFF. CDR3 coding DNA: TGTGCCACCCAACCGCACCGGAGGGGTGAAAAACTGTTTTTT. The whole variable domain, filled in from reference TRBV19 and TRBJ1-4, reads DGGITQSPKYLFRKEGQNVTLSCEQNLNHDAMYWYRQDPGQGLRLIYYSQIVNDFQKGDIAEGYSVSREKKESFPLTVTSAQKNPTAFYLCATQPHRRGEKLFFGSGTQLSVL.

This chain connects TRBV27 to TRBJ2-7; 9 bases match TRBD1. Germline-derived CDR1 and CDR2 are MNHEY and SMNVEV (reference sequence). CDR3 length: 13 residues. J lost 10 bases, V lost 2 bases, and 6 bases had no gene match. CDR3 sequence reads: CASSLPGTGYQYF. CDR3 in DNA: TGTGCCAGCAGTTTACCCGGGACAGGGTATCAGTACTTC.

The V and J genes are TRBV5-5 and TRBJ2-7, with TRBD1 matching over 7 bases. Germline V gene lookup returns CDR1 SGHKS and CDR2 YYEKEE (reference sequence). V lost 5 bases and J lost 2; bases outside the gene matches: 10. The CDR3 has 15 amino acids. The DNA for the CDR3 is TGTGCCAGCAGAGACGGGGACAGTCTTACCTACGAGCAGTACTTC. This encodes CASRDGDSLTYEQYF.

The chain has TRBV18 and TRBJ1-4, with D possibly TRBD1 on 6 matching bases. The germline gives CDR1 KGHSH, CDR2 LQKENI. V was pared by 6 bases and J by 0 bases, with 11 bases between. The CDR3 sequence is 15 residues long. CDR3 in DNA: TGTGCCAGCTCCCCAGGGGCAGCAACTAATGAAAAACTGTTTTTT. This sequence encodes CASSPGAATNEKLFF.

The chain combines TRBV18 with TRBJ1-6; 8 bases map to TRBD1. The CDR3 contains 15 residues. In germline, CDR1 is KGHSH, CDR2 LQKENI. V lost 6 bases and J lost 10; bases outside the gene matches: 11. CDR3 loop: CASSPTGAGVSPLHF. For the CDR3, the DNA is TGTGCCAGCTCCCCGACAGGGGCAGGGGTATCACCCCTCCACTTT.

The CDR3 loop reads CASSVTGSTGPTGYTF. DNA for the CDR3: TGTGCCAGCAGTGTAACAGGCTCGACAGGGCCCACCGGCTACACCTTC. The chain couples TRBV6-4 to TRBJ1-2, with 7 bases lining up with TRBD1. This CDR3 region has 16 residues. V lost 4 bases and J lost 8; bases outside the gene matches: 16. Looked up from germline, CDR1 is MRHNA and CDR2 is SNTAGT.

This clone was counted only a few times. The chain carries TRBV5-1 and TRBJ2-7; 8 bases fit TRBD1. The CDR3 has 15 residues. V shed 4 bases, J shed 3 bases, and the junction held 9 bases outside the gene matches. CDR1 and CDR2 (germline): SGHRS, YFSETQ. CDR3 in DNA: TGCGCCAGCAGCCCGACAGGGGCGGGACTCTACGAGCAGTACTTC. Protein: CASSPTGAGLYEQYF.

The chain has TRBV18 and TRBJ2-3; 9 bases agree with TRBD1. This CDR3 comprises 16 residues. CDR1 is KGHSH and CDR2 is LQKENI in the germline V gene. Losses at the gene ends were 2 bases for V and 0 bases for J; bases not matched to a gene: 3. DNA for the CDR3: TGTGCCAGCTCACCAACCGGGACAGGGAGCACAGATACGCAGTATTTT. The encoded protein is CASSPTGTGSTDTQYF. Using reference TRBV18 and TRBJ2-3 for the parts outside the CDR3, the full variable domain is NAGVMQNPRHLVRRRGQEARLRCSPMKGHSHVYWYRQLPEEGLKFMVYLQKENIIDESGMPKERFSAEFPKEGPSILRIQQVVRGDSAAYFCASSPTGTGSTDTQYFGPGTRLTVL.

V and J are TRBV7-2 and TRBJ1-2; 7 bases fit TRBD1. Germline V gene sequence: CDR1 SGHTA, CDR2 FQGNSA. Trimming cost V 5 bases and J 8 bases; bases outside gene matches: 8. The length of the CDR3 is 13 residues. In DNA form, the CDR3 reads TGTGCCAGCAGCCCCGACAGGGTAGAAGGCTACACCTTC. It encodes CASSPDRVEGYTF.

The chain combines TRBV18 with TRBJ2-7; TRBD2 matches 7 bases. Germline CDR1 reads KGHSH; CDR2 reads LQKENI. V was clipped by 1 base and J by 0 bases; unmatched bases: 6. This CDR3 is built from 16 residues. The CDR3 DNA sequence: TGTGCCAGCTCACCACTTCAGCGGGGTAGCTCCTACGAGCAGTACTTC. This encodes CASSPLQRGSSYEQYF.

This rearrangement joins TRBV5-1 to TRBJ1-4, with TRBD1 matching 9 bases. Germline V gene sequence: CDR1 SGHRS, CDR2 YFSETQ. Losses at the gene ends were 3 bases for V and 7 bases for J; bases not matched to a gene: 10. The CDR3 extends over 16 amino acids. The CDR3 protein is CASSSPDRGNGEKLFF. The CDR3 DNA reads TGCGCCAGCAGCTCCCCGGACAGGGGCAATGGTGAAAAACTGTTTTTT. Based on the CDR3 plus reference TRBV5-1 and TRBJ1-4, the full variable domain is KAGVTQTPRYLIKTRGQQVTLSCSPISGHRSVSWYQQTPGQGLQFLFEYFSETQRNKGNFPGRFSGRQFSNSRSEMNVSTLELGDSALYLCASSSPDRGNGEKLFFGSGTQLSVL.

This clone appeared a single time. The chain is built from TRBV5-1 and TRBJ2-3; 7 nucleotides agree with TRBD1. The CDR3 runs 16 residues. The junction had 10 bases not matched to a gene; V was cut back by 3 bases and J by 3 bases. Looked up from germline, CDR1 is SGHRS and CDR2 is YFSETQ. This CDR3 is CASSSRSTGRTDTQYF. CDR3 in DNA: TGCGCCAGCAGCTCACGATCGACAGGGCGGACAGATACGCAGTATTTT.

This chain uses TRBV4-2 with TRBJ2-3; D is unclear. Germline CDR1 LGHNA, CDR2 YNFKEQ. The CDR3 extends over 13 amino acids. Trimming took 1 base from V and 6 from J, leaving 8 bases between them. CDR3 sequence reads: CASSQVTRDTQYF. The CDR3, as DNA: TGTGCCAGCAGCCAAGTCACCCGGGATACGCAGTATTTT.

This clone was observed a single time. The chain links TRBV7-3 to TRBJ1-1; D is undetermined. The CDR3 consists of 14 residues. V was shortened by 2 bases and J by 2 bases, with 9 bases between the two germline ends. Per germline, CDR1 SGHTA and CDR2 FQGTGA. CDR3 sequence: CASSLGTANTEAFF. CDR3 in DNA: TGTGCCAGCAGCTTAGGCACCGCCAACACTGAAGCTTTCTTT. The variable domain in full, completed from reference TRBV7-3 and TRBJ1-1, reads GAGVSQTPSNKVTEKGKYVELRCDPISGHTALYWYRQSLGQGPEFLIYFQGTGAADDSGLPNDRFFAVRPEGSVSTLKIQRTERGDSAVYLCASSLGTANTEAFFGQGTRLTVV.

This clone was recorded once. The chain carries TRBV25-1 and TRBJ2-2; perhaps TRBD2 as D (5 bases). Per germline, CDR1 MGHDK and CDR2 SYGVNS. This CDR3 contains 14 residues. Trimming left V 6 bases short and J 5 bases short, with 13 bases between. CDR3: CASRGGLATGELFF. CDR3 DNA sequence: TGTGCCAGCAGGGGCGGGTTGGCGACCGGGGAGCTGTTTTTT.

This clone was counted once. For the CDR3, the DNA is TGTGCCAGCAGCTTAAGCAGGGTAGATGAAGCTTTCTTT. Residues: CASSLSRVDEAFF. The V gene is TRBV7-3, the J gene TRBJ1-1; tentative D call: TRBD1 (5 bases). V lost 1 base to trimming and J lost 7 bases, with 10 bases between them. Looked up from germline, CDR1 is SGHTA and CDR2 is FQGTGA. The CDR3 spans 13 residues. The whole variable domain, filled in from reference TRBV7-3 and TRBJ1-1, reads GAGVSQTPSNKVTEKGKYVELRCDPISGHTALYWYRQSLGQGPEFLIYFQGTGAADDSGLPNDRFFAVRPEGSVSTLKIQRTERGDSAVYLCASSLSRVDEAFFGQGTRLTVV.

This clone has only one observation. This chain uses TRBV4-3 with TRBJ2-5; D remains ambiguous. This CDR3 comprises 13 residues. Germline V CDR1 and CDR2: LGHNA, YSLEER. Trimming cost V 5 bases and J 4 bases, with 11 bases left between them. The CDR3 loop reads CASSEVVAETQYF. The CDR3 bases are TGCGCCAGCAGCGAAGTGGTGGCAGAGACCCAGTACTTC.

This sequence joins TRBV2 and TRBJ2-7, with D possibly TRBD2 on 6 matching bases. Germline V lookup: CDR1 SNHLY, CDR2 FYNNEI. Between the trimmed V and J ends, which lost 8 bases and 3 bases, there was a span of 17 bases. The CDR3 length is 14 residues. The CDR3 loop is CASGPLWGVYEQYF. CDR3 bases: TGTGCCAGCGGACCCCTGTGGGGGGTCTACGAGCAGTACTTC.

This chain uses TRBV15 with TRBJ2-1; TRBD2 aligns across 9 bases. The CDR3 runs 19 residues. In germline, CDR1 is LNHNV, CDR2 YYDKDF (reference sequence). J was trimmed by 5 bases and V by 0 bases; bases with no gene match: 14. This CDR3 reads CATSRDLGVAGVLNNEQFF. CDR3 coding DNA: TGTGCCACCAGCAGAGATCTCGGGGTAGCGGGGGTACTAAACAATGAGCAGTTCTTC.

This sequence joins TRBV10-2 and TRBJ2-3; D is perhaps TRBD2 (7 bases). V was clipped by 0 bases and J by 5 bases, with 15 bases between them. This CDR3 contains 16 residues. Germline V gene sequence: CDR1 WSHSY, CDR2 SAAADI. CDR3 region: CASSESGGHVGDTQYF. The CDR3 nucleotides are TGCGCCAGCAGTGAGTCCGGGGGGCACGTTGGAGATACGCAGTATTTT.

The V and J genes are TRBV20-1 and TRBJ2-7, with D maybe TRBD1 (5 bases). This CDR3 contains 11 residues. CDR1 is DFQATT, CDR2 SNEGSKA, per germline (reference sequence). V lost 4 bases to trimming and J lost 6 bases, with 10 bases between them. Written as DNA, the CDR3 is TGCAGTGCTATCAGGGCTTCCGAGCAGTACTTC. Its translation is CSAIRASEQYF.

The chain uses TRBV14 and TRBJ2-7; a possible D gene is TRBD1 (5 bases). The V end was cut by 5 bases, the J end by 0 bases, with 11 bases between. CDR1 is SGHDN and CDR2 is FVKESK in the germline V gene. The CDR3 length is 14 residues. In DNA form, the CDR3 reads TGTGCCAGCAGCTCAGGGTTCCTCTCCTACGAGCAGTACTTC. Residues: CASSSGFLSYEQYF.

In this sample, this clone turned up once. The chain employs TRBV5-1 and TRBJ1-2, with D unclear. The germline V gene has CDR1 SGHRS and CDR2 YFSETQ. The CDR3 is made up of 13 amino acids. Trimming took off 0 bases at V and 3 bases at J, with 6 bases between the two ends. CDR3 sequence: CASSLGPDYGYTF. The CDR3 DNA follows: TGCGCCAGCAGCTTGGGTCCGGACTATGGCTACACCTTC.

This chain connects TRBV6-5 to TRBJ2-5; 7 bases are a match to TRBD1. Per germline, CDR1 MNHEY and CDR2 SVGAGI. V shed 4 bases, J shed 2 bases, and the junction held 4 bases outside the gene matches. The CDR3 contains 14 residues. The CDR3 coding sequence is TGTGCCAGCAGTTTAGAGGGGGCTCAAGAGACCCAGTACTTC. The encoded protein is CASSLEGAQETQYF.